One sample yielded the 14 T cell receptor beta chains listed below, sequenced in a study of T cells expressing NK-cell markers. TCRdb reprocessed the 5' RACE reads, keeping one entry per CDR3 protein, no DNA. The sample table includes under 200,000 distinct CDR3 sequences. The sample comprised blood T cells: a sorted CD56 or NKG2C T cell subset, CD4+ or CD8+ T cells, or bulk PBMC T cells (not recorded which). These receptors all stem from a woman between 18 and 75 years old in good health.

V is TRBV28 and J is TRBJ2-7; the TRBD2 assignment by TCRdb is unverifiable without DNA. CDR3 size: 15 residues. The germline V gene has CDR1 MDHEN and CDR2 SYDVKM. CDR3 amino acids: CASSFGLAGSYEQYF.

This chain uses TRBV6-5 with TRBJ1-6; TCRdb proposes TRBD1, but this gene call is untestable without DNA. Germline V gene data show CDR1 as MNHEY and CDR2 as SVGAGI. The CDR3 totals 14 residues. The CDR3 here is CASSYGQGTSPLHF.

This CDR3 reads CASSLGTENQPQHF. The chain couples TRBV5-1 to TRBJ1-5; with no DNA, the TCRdb D assignment of TRBD1 cannot be verified. Germline V CDR1 and CDR2: SGHRS, YFSETQ. The CDR3 is 14 amino acids.

The rearrangement joins TRBV21-1 to TRBJ1-6; TCRdb's D call of TRBD1 is untestable without DNA. TRBV21-1 is marked as a pseudogene. The CDR3 is made up of 15 amino acids. The CDR3: CASSDRQAWGSPLHF.

The J gene is TRBJ2-7, the V gene TRBV7-9; no DNA is available, so the TRBD1 call from TCRdb remains unchecked. CDR3 size: 14 residues. Looked up from germline, CDR1 is SEHNR and CDR2 is FQNEAQ (reference sequence). CDR3 sequence reads: CASSRRTGTREQYF.

The J gene is TRBJ2-5, the V gene TRBV27; lacking DNA, the TRBD2 call made by TCRdb goes unchecked. The germline gives CDR1 MNHEY, CDR2 SMNVEV (reference sequence). The CDR3 sequence is 15 residues long. The CDR3 loop reads CASSRAGGRRETQYF.

The V gene is TRBV5-1, the J gene TRBJ2-1. Germline assignment: CDR1 SGHRS and CDR2 YFSETQ. This CDR3 region has 15 residues. Here the CDR3 reads CASSSNPLDNQVGFF.

The rearrangement links TRBV11-2 to TRBJ2-3. The CDR3 has 15 amino acids. The germline V gene encodes CDR1 SGHAT and CDR2 FQNNGV. CDR3: CASSLEGFSTDTQYF.

This chain connects TRBV2 to TRBJ2-7. The CDR3 consists of 13 residues. Germline V gives CDR1 SNHLY, CDR2 FYNNEI. CDR3 in amino acids: CASRVAASYEQYF.

This chain uses TRBV6-2 or TRBV6-3 with TRBJ1-1; no DNA is available, so the TRBD1 call from TCRdb remains unchecked. Germline V gives CDR1 MNHEY, CDR2 SVGEGT. There are 14 residues in the CDR3. The CDR3 loop reads CASSYGDGDTEAFF.

This chain links TRBV27 with TRBJ1-2; TCRdb designates TRBD1, a call that cannot be tested without DNA. Germline-derived CDR1 and CDR2 are MNHEY and SMNVEV (reference sequence). The CDR3 loop spans 15 amino acids. This CDR3 is CASPDRGRFDYGYTF.

This rearrangement joins TRBV20-1 to TRBJ2-1; with no DNA, the TCRdb D assignment of TRBD1 cannot be verified. CDR3 length equals 14 residues. Germline assignment: CDR1 DFQATT and CDR2 SNEGSKA (reference sequence). Here the CDR3 reads CTPRPRPEMDEQFF.

V gene TRBV15 combines with J gene TRBJ2-1; TCRdb picks TRBD1, but there is no DNA to check that call. Germline assignment: CDR1 LNHNV and CDR2 YYDKDF (reference sequence). This CDR3 has 16 residues. The CDR3: CATSRVRTGADNEQFF. The complete variable domain, with remaining parts taken from reference TRBV15 and TRBJ2-1, reads DAMVIQNPRYQVTQFGKPVTLSCSQTLNHNVMYWYQQKSSQAPKLLFHYYDKDFNNEADTPDNFQSRRPNTSFCFLDIRSPGLGDTAMYLCATSRVRTGADNEQFFGPGTRLTVL.

V is TRBV6-1 and J is TRBJ2-5; checking the TCRdb D call of TRBD1 is not possible without DNA. The germline CDR1 and CDR2 sequences are MNHNS and SASEGT. The CDR3 is 14 amino acids. The CDR3 reads CASTPRSRKETQYF.